These T cell receptor beta chains were read from a single sample in a study of T cell repertoires in cytomegalovirus infection. No antigens are known for them. MiXCR was run by TCRdb on the reads, yielding one entry per CDR3 protein. This sample has a few hundred thousand distinct CDR3 sequences, with 42% found just once. The starting material was cultured PBMCs, obtained from culture after CMV antigen stimulation. Receptors originate from a human donor in good health (CMV status not recorded). Some clones in this sample may be carry-over from other donors' samples. The CDR3 runs from the conserved cysteine through the conserved F or W.

TRBV29-1 | CSSLSFTDNEQFF
TRBV5-3 | CASSRKNPSGAETQYF
TRBV7-2 | CASSLVQATSGNTIYF
TRBV18 | CASSTSQSYEQYF
TRBV11-2 | CASSPNRDYTDTQYF
TRBV6-5 | CASSSPGQGTDTQYF
TRBV14 | CASSRLPGTSGGDVKTQYF
TRBV20-1 | CSASMRRAETQYF
TRBV6-5 | CASKGLGDTQYF
TRBV10-3 | CATQGAVSYEQYF
TRBV7-6 | CASSSLFGRDSNEQFF
TRBV6-2/TRBV6-3 | CASSYPEDYLNNEQFF
TRBV12-3/TRBV12-4 | CASSLDGQRTQYF
TRBV7-9 | CASSLNGYDSPLHF
TRBV20-1 | CSARSDSLAGGNNEQFF
TRBV4-1 | CASSQVRTPLVAAQFF
TRBV12-3/TRBV12-4 | CASGSEGNYGYTF
TRBV27 | CASSSWGQGAPRLIPNYGYTF
TRBV28 | CASGSQRGLLSGANVLTF
TRBV9 | CASSVETNSPLHF
TRBV5-1 | CASSWRGDTQYF
TRBV6-1 | CASSRTVQYGYTF
TRBV7-9 | CASVEGRFGETQYF
TRBV7-2 | CASSLTGDTGALHF
TRBV7-6 | CASSSGVDSSGELFF
TRBV24-1 | CATRENRRETDTQYF
TRBV9 | CASSPGDRTNEKLFF
TRBV7-6 | CASSFRSSLSYEQYF
TRBV6-6 | CASSGGWTTYSNQPQHF
TRBV4-2 | CASSQESSGGPDEQFF
TRBV7-8 | CASSKARTASSGNTIYF
TRBV28 | CASRPSTGEVYEQYF
TRBV7-6 | CASSLPLGTQETQYF
TRBV6-5 | CASSSSGPGTQYF
TRBV4-1 | CASSQRGDAGNTIYF
TRBV4-1 | CASSPGGGRRYEQYF
TRBV7-2 | CASSSSGGFGSYEQYF
TRBV4-1 | CASSQGGRGARRYGYTF
TRBV7-2 | CASSAGQGRGYTF
TRBV12-3/TRBV12-4 | CASSSSPGLVLYF
TRBV7-2 | CASSLGGPETDTQYF
TRBV6-4 | CASSFDGFTDTQYF
TRBV6-5 | CASSLGQANEKLFF
TRBV12-3/TRBV12-4 | CASTQGAGNQPQHF
TRBV7-2 | CASSSLRGGSPLHF
TRBV10-2 | CASRDTSVNEQFF
TRBV5-6 | CASTSAALSPGTIYEQYF